The 30 T cell receptor beta chains presented below share a single source sample, sequenced in a study of cytomegalovirus exposure and HLA in healthy donors. The PCR ran on 60 Vbeta and 13 Jbeta primers. Profiled with immunoSEQ multiplex PCR; TCRdb holds only in-frame clones, not every one. Found here are more than 140,000 clones, around 80% of them singletons; the top ten hold 1.9%. Sequencing input: PBMCs. The receptors were gathered from a woman between 40 and 50 years old in good health and CMV-seronegative.

The chain links TRBV7-2 to TRBJ1-4; D is perhaps TRBD1 (5 bases). Trimming shortened V by 5 bases and J by 4 bases, and 14 bases separated the two germline ends. The germline V gene encodes CDR1 SGHTA and CDR2 FQGNSA. This CDR3 is 15 amino acids long. CDR3: CASSPSRGGNEKLFF. CDR3 DNA: TGTGCCAGCAGCCCATCGCGGGGGGGTAATGAAAAACTGTTTTTT.

This CDR3 reads CASSLISGGNNEQFF. In nucleotides, the CDR3 is TGTGCCAGCAGTTTAATTTCGGGAGGGAACAATGAGCAGTTCTTC. This chain joins TRBV28 and TRBJ2-1; 8 bases line up with TRBD2. The CDR3 is 15 amino acids. The germline gives CDR1 MDHEN, CDR2 SYDVKM. The junction had 5 bases not matched to a gene; V was cut back by 2 bases and J by 5 bases.

The chain links TRBV11-2 to TRBJ1-3; D might be TRBD1 (6 bases). Germline V CDR1 and CDR2: SGHAT, FQNNGV. V gave up 4 bases and J gave up 7 bases, with 17 bases separating them. The CDR3 has 15 amino acids. The CDR3 spells CASSSLTGLGNTIYF. The CDR3 nucleotides read TGTGCCAGCAGCTCTCTGACAGGACTGGGGAACACCATATATTTT.

The V gene is TRBV7-2, the J gene TRBJ2-5; perhaps TRBD1 as D (6 bases). Germline V gives CDR1 SGHTA, CDR2 FQGNSA. V was pared by 3 bases and J by 5 bases, with 13 bases between. There are 14 residues in the CDR3. For the CDR3, the DNA is TGTGCCAGCAGCTTTTCCCCAGGGGCTGAGACCCAGTACTTC. Translation gives CASSFSPGAETQYF.

This clone showed up just a few times. This chain uses TRBV11-2 with TRBJ2-6; maybe TRBD2 (5 bases). V shed 4 bases and J shed 4 bases, with 14 bases lying between them. This CDR3 contains 16 residues. Germline CDR1 is SGHAT and CDR2 is FQNNGV. The CDR3 bases are TGTGCCAGCAGCTCCATTAGAGGGCGAGGGGCCAACGTCCTGACTTTC. Residues: CASSSIRGRGANVLTF.

This clone showed up just once. The chain uses TRBV9 and TRBJ1-4, with 10 bases matching TRBD1. Germline CDR1 is SGDLS and CDR2 is YYNGEE. The V gene end was trimmed by 0 bases and the J gene end by 6 bases; junction bases not matched to a gene: 5. The CDR3 contains 16 residues. As DNA, the CDR3 is TGTGCCAGCAGCGTAGGGGAGGGGACAGGGGATGAAAAACTGTTTTTT. Residues: CASSVGEGTGDEKLFF.

The genes are TRBV19 and TRBJ2-2; TRBD1 might be the D (5 bases). The CDR3 has 13 amino acids. V lost 7 bases and J lost 5, with 11 bases in between. Germline CDR1 reads LNHDA; CDR2 reads SQIVND (reference sequence). CDR3 sequence: CASTMPGTGELFF. The DNA of the CDR3 is TGTGCCAGTACGATGCCAGGGACCGGGGAGCTGTTTTTT. The whole variable domain, remainder taken from reference TRBV19 and TRBJ2-2, is DGGITQSPKYLFRKEGQNVTLSCEQNLNHDAMYWYRQDPGQGLRLIYYSQIVNDFQKGDIAEGYSVSREKKESFPLTVTSAQKNPTAFYLCASTMPGTGELFFGEGSRLTVL.

The chain is built from TRBV6-5 and TRBJ1-1, with D perhaps TRBD1 (6 bases). Germline values: CDR1 MNHEY, CDR2 SVGAGI. The V end lost 6 bases, the J end lost 7 bases, and 9 bases lay between the germline ends. The length of the CDR3 is 11 residues. CDR3 DNA: TGTGCCAGCAGCAGGGGTAATGAAGCTTTCTTT. Its protein is CASSRGNEAFF.

As for this clone: The sample holds other DNA sequences that translate to the same CDR3. J is TRBJ2-7 and V is TRBV19; the D gene is possibly TRBD2 (6 bases). V was pared by 10 bases and J by 5 bases, with 15 bases between. The CDR3 totals 12 residues. In germline, CDR1 is LNHDA, CDR2 SQIVND (reference sequence). The CDR3 protein is CATIGEENEQYF. The CDR3 DNA reads TGTGCCACCATCGGGGAGGAAAACGAGCAGTACTTC.

V usage is TRBV6-5 and J usage is TRBJ2-7; no firm D call. From germline, CDR1 is MNHEY and CDR2 SVGAGI. This CDR3 comprises 14 residues. Trimming cost V 4 bases and J 6 bases, with 16 bases left between them. This CDR3 is CASSSRVDRSEQYF. Here the CDR3 DNA reads TGTGCCAGCAGTTCCCGAGTGGATCGGAGCGAGCAGTACTTC.

V is TRBV10-3 and J is TRBJ1-3, with 8 bases that match TRBD1. V shed 6 bases, J shed 4 bases, and the junction held 11 bases outside the gene matches. The V gene's germline CDR1 is ENHRY and CDR2 SYGVKD. The CDR3 totals 16 residues. The DNA for the CDR3 is TGTGCCATCAGCTCCGGGACAGGCCCTAGGGGAAACACCATATATTTT. Encoded protein: CAISSGTGPRGNTIYF.

V gene TRBV11-2 combines with J gene TRBJ2-7; 7 nucleotides match TRBD1. This CDR3 contains 15 residues. Trimming took 2 bases from V and 0 from J; bases not matched to a gene: 4. Germline lookup yields CDR1 SGHAT and CDR2 FQNNGV. The CDR3 nucleotides read TGTGCCAGCAGCTTATTCTGGGACAGCTCCTACGAGCAGTACTTC. It codes for CASSLFWDSSYEQYF.

This clone was detected once. This chain joins TRBV13 and TRBJ2-7; possible D gene TRBD2, 5 bases. The CDR3 extends over 14 amino acids. Germline V lookup: CDR1 PRHDT, CDR2 FYEKMQ (reference sequence). Trimming removed 5 bases at V and 0 bases at J, with 11 bases between. The DNA of the CDR3 is TGTGCCAGCAGCCCGGACTGGAGCTCCTACGAGCAGTACTTC. Protein sequence: CASSPDWSSYEQYF. The variable domain in full, completed from reference TRBV13 and TRBJ2-7, reads AAGVIQSPRHLIKEKRETATLKCYPIPRHDTVYWYQQGPGQDPQFLISFYEKMQSDKGSIPDRFSAQQFSDYHSELNMSSLELGDSALYFCASSPDWSSYEQYFGPGTRLTVT.

The V gene is TRBV28, the J gene TRBJ1-5; D gene unclear. The CDR3 runs 12 residues. Trimming removed 3 bases at V and 11 bases at J, with 11 bases between. CDR1 and CDR2 (germline): MDHEN, SYDVKM. The CDR3 DNA follows: TGTGCCAGCAGTTTGATGTGGAGGGCCCAGCATTTT. Its translation: CASSLMWRAQHF.

V is TRBV15 and J is TRBJ1-1, with D tentatively TRBD1 (5 bases). V was clipped by 4 bases and J by 5 bases, with 17 bases between them. The length of the CDR3 is 15 residues. Germline V gene lookup returns CDR1 LNHNV and CDR2 YYDKDF (reference sequence). The CDR3, as DNA: TGTGCCACCAGCAAGTGGGGCAACCGGGGGACTGAAGCTTTCTTT. Amino acids: CATSKWGNRGTEAFF.

The gene calls are TRBV28 and TRBJ2-2; 8 bases align to TRBD2. The germline V gene has CDR1 MDHEN and CDR2 SYDVKM. This CDR3 spans 14 amino acids. After removal of 6 bases from V and 8 bases from J, the junction contained 8 bases not matched to a gene. CDR3: CASRVAGRLGELFF. CDR3 nucleotides: TGTGCCAGCAGAGTAGCGGGGCGGTTAGGGGAGCTGTTTTTT.

V usage is TRBV28 and J usage is TRBJ1-1; D may be TRBD1 (5 bases). This CDR3 contains 15 residues. The germline CDR1 and CDR2 sequences are MDHEN and SYDVKM. Trimming took off 5 bases at V and 0 bases at J, with 13 bases between the two ends. The CDR3 loop is CASSPAGYMNTEAFF. The CDR3 DNA sequence: TGTGCCAGCAGTCCGGCAGGGTACATGAACACTGAAGCTTTCTTT. Looking up the rest from reference TRBV28 and TRBJ1-1 gives the full variable domain: DVKVTQSSRYLVKRTGEKVFLECVQDMDHENMFWYRQDPGLGLRLIYFSYDVKMKEKGDIPEGYSVSREKKERFSLILESASTNQTSMYLCASSPAGYMNTEAFFGQGTRLTVV.

This clone was found a few times. V is TRBV20-1 and J is TRBJ1-2, with D unresolved. This CDR3 is 11 amino acids long. The V and J ends lost 3 bases and 7 bases respectively, with 9 bases between them. The germline gives CDR1 DFQATT, CDR2 SNEGSKA (reference sequence). The CDR3 protein is CSASSPGGYTF. The DNA of the CDR3 is TGCAGTGCTAGTAGTCCTGGTGGCTACACCTTC.

The chain combines TRBV9 with TRBJ2-7, with TRBD1 matching over 7 bases. The CDR3 is made up of 15 amino acids. V shed 0 bases and J 4 bases; nucleotides not matched to a gene: 7. The germline CDR1 and CDR2 sequences are SGDLS and YYNGEE. CDR3 sequence reads: CASSVAGDSRYEQYF. DNA for the CDR3: TGTGCCAGCAGCGTAGCTGGGGACAGCCGGTACGAGCAGTACTTC.

The J gene is TRBJ2-1, the V gene TRBV14; D might be TRBD2 (6 bases). This CDR3 is 17 amino acids long. Per the germline V gene, CDR1 is SGHDN and CDR2 is FVKESK. V was clipped by 4 bases and J by 0 bases, with 16 bases between them. CDR3 sequence reads: CASSLLATFHSYNEQFF. DNA for the CDR3: TGTGCCAGCAGCCTACTAGCTACCTTTCACTCCTACAATGAGCAGTTCTTC.

The chain uses TRBV28 and TRBJ1-2; no firm D call. Deletions cut 5 bases from V and 8 bases from J, with 18 bases between. Germline V gives CDR1 MDHEN, CDR2 SYDVKM. This CDR3 is 14 amino acids long. The CDR3 reads CASSPIPNRVGYTF. In nucleotides, the CDR3 is TGTGCCAGCAGTCCAATCCCCAACAGAGTGGGCTACACCTTC.

This chain uses TRBV4-1 with TRBJ1-6; unclear D gene. V gave up 6 bases and J gave up 14 bases, with 14 bases separating them. Germline V gene lookup returns CDR1 MGHRA and CDR2 YSYEKL. The CDR3 sequence is 12 residues long. CDR3 in amino acids: CASSNSFGSLHF. The CDR3 coding sequence is TGCGCCAGCAGTAACAGTTTTGGGTCCCTCCACTTT.

The genes are TRBV5-6 and TRBJ2-7; TRBD2 aligns across 14 bases. The CDR3 loop spans 18 amino acids. Germline V gene sequence: CDR1 SGHDT, CDR2 YYEEEE. The V and J ends lost 4 bases and 7 bases, in that order; junction bases with no gene match: 16. The CDR3 spells CASSTLTSGRASAGEQYF. The CDR3 DNA sequence: TGTGCCAGCAGCACCCTGACTAGCGGGAGGGCCTCGGCCGGAGAGCAGTACTTC. Variable domain in full (rest from reference TRBV5-6 and TRBJ2-7): DAGVTQSPTHLIKTRGQQVTLRCSPKSGHDTVSWYQQALGQGPQFIFQYYEEEERQRGNFPDRFSGHQFPNYSSELNVNALLLGDSALYLCASSTLTSGRASAGEQYFGPGTRLTVT.

The rearrangement links TRBV4-3 to TRBJ2-1; D possibly corresponds to TRBD2 (5 bases). V lost 2 bases and J 9 bases, leaving 17 bases between the germline ends. This CDR3 contains 15 residues. Germline V gene sequence: CDR1 LGHNA, CDR2 YSLEER. CDR3 DNA: TGCGCCAGCAGCCAACTCCCCCCGGGGAGCCGTGAGCAGTTCTTC. It codes for CASSQLPPGSREQFF.

The chain carries TRBV19 and TRBJ2-3; 12 bases are a match to TRBD2. CDR1 is LNHDA and CDR2 is SQIVND in the germline V gene (reference sequence). This CDR3 spans 15 amino acids. Unmatched junction bases numbered 9, after V lost 8 bases and J lost 6 bases. The CDR3, as DNA: TGTGCCAGTGGTAGACTAGCGGGAGTTTGGGATACGCAGTATTTT. Translating it yields CASGRLAGVWDTQYF.

The J gene is TRBJ1-2, the V gene TRBV7-2, with 7 bases fitting TRBD1. Germline assignment: CDR1 SGHTA and CDR2 FQGNSA. The J segment lost 8 bases and the V segment lost 2 bases, leaving 11 bases of the junction unmatched. CDR3 length: 15 residues. CDR3 DNA: TGTGCCAGCAGCTTAAGGGGGCTTAGGCAGGCCGGCTACACCTTC. Its protein is CASSLRGLRQAGYTF.

The chain combines TRBV7-2 with TRBJ2-3; 8 positions agree with TRBD1. Losses at the gene ends were 3 bases for V and 6 bases for J; bases not matched to a gene: 8. The CDR3 is made up of 15 amino acids. Germline CDR1 SGHTA, CDR2 FQGNSA. The CDR3 here is CASSLAQGARDTQYF. The CDR3 DNA follows: TGTGCCAGCAGCTTGGCGCAGGGGGCGAGGGATACGCAGTATTTT.

CDR3 bases: TGTGCCAGCACATCTAGCGGGAGTGATAGCTCCTACGAGCAGTACTTC. It yields the protein CASTSSGSDSSYEQYF. The V gene is TRBV7-9, the J gene TRBJ2-7, with 10 nucleotides matching TRBD2. This CDR3 spans 16 amino acids. Per germline, CDR1 SEHNR and CDR2 FQNEAQ (reference sequence). The J segment lost 0 bases and the V segment lost 7 bases, leaving 9 bases of the junction unmatched.

The chain combines TRBV4-3 with TRBJ2-7; D possibly corresponds to TRBD2 (6 bases). Germline values: CDR1 LGHNA, CDR2 YSLEER. The CDR3 contains 15 residues. Trimming cost V 1 base and J 5 bases, with 15 bases left between them. The DNA for the CDR3 is TGCGCCAGCAGCCAAGTCGGGGGAGCGCTCAACGAGCAGTACTTC. It yields the protein CASSQVGGALNEQYF.

This rearrangement joins TRBV19 to TRBJ2-1; D perhaps matches TRBD2 (6 bases). V was cut by 3 bases and J by 0 bases, with 33 bases left in between. The CDR3 runs to 23 residues. Per germline, CDR1 LNHDA and CDR2 SQIVND (reference sequence). The CDR3 is CASSMRPGEPGLEKKRSYNEQFF. The DNA of the CDR3 is TGTGCCAGTAGTATGCGTCCGGGTGAACCGGGACTCGAAAAGAAACGCTCCTACAATGAGCAGTTCTTC.